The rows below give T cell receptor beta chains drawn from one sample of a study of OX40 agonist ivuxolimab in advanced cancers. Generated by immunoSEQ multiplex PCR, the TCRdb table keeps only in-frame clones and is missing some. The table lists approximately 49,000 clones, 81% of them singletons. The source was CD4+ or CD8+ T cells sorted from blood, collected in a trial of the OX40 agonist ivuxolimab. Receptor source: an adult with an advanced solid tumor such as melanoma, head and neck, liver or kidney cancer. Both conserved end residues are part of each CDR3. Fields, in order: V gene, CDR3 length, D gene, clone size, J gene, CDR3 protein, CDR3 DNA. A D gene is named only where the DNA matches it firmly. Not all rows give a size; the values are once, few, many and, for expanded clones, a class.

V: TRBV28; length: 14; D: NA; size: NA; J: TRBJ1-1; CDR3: CASSFGLMNTEAFF; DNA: TGTGCCAGCAGTTTTGGATTGATGAACACTGAGGCTTTCTTT
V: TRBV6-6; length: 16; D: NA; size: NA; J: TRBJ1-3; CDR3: CASSPGHPTSGNTIYF; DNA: TGTGCCAGCTCGCCGGGACACCCGACCTCTGGAAACACCATATATTTT
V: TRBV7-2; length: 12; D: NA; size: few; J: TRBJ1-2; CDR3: CASSLQITDLTF; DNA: TGTGCCAGCAGCTTACAGATCACCGATCTCACCTTC
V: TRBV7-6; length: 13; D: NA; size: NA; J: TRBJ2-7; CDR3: CASSLTGVYEQYF; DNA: TGTGCCAGCAGCTTAACCGGGGTTTACGAGCAGTACTTC
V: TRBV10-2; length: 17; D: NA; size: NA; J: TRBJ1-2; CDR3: CASRIRDGFRRDYGYTF; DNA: TGCGCCAGCAGGATCCGGGACGGCTTCAGGAGAGACTATGGCTACACCTTC
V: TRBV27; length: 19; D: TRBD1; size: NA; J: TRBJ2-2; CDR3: CASGGAWDRGLVDTGELFF; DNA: TGTGCCAGCGGGGGGGCCTGGGACAGGGGTCTGGTAGACACCGGGGAGCTGTTTTTT
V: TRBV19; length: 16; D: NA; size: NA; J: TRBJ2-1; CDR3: CASSIIFEGIYNEQFF; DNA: TGTGCCAGTAGTATCATCTTTGAGGGAATTTACAATGAGCAGTTCTTC
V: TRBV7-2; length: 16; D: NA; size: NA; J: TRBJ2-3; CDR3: CASSLVSPTSTDTQYF; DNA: TGTGCCAGCAGCTTAGTTTCTCCAACCAGCACAGATACGCAGTATTTT
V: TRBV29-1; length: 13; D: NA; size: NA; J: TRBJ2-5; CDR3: CSVYPDSLGTQYF; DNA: TGCAGCGTGTACCCGGACAGCCTGGGAACCCAGTACTTC
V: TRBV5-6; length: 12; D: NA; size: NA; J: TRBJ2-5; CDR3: CASSLAKETQYF; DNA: TGTGCCAGCAGCTTGGCCAAGGAGACCCAGTACTTC
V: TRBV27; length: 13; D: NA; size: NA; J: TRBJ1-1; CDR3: CASSLGGTTEAFF; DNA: TGTGCCAGCAGTTTAGGGGGGACCACTGAAGCTTTCTTT
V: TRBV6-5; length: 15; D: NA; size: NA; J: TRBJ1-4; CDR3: CASSLGGLRGEKLFF; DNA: TGTGCCAGCAGCCTGGGGGGCCTCAGAGGCGAAAAACTGTTTTTT
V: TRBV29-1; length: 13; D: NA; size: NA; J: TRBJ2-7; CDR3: CSGREGADYEQYF; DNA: TGCAGCGGACGGGAGGGGGCGGACTACGAGCAGTACTTC
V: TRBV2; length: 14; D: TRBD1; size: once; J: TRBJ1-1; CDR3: CASYTGTGGTEAFF; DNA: TGTGCCAGCTACACCGGGACAGGGGGCACTGAAGCTTTCTTT
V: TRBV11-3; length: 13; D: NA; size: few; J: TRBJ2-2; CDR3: CASSLEPSGELFF; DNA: TGTGCCAGCAGCTTAGAACCGAGCGGGGAGCTGTTTTTT
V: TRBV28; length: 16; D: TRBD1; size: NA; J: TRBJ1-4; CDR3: CASSFVIQGANEKLFF; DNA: TGTGCCAGCAGTTTCGTGATACAGGGGGCTAATGAAAAACTGTTTTTT
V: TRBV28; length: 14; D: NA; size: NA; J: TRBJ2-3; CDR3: CASSSGDHTDTQYF; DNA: TGTGCCAGCAGCTCAGGGGACCACACAGATACGCAGTATTTT
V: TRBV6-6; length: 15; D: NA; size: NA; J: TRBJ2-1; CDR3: CASSYLGGRYNGQFF; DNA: TGTGCCAGCAGTTACTTGGGGGGGCGGTACAATGGGCAGTTCTTC
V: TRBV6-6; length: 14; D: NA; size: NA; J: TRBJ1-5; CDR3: CASSYELSNQPQHF; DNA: TGTGCCAGCAGTTACGAGCTGAGCAATCAGCCCCAGCATTTT
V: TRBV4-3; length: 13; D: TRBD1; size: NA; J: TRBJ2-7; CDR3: CASSLDRDYEQYF; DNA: TGCGCCAGCAGCCTGGACAGGGACTACGAGCAGTACTTC
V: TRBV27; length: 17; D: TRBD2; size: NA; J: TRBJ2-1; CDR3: CASLGGLAGGFYNEQFF; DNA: TGTGCCAGCCTGGGGGGACTAGCGGGAGGTTTCTACAATGAGCAGTTCTTC
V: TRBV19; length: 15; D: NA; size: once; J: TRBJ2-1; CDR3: CASSEEASSYNEQFF; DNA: TGTGCCAGTAGTGAGGAGGCCAGCTCCTACAATGAGCAGTTCTTC
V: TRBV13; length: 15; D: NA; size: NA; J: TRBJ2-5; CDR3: CASSSRALVRETQYF; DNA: TGTGCCAGCAGCTCCCGGGCCCTTGTTCGGGAGACCCAGTACTTC
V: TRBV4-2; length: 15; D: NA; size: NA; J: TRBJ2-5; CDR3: CASSPFGGAGETQYF; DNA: TGTGCCAGCAGCCCCTTCGGGGGTGCGGGGGAGACCCAGTACTTC
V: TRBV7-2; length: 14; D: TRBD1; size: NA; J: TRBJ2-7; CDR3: CASSLGTGMVEQYF; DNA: TGTGCCAGCAGCTTGGGGACAGGGATGGTCGAGCAGTACTTC
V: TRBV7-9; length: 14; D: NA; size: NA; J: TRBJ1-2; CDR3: CASSLGSANYGYTF; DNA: TGTGCCAGCAGCTTAGGCTCAGCTAACTATGGCTACACCTTC
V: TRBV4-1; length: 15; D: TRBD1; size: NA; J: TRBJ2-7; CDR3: CASSQEDRTFYEQYF; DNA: TGCGCCAGCAGCCAAGAGGACAGGACTTTCTACGAGCAGTACTTC
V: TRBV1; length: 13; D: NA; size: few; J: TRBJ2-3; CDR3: CTSSQEGPAPQYF; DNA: TGCACCAGCAGCCAAGAGGGTCCAGCCCCGCAGTATTTT
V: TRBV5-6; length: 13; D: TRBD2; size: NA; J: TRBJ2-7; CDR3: CASERGVSYEQYF; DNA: TGTGCCAGCGAACGGGGGGTTTCCTACGAGCAGTACTTC
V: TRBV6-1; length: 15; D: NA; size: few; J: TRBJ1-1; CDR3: CASSEQGGLGTEAFF; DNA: TGTGCCAGCAGTGAACAGGGTGGATTAGGGACTGAAGCTTTCTTT
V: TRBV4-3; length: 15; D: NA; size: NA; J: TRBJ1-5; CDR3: CASSYDRYSNQPQHF; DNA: TGCGCCAGCAGCTACGACAGGTATAGCAATCAGCCCCAGCATTTT
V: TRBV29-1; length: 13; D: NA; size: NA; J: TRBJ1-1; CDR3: CSGGTSGNTEAFF; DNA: TGCAGCGGAGGGACCTCGGGGAACACTGAAGCTTTCTTT
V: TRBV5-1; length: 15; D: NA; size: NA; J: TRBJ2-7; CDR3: CASSLEPGWSYEQYF; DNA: TGCGCCAGCAGCTTGGAACCAGGGTGGAGCTACGAGCAGTACTTC
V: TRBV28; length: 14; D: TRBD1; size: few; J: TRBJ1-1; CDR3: CASSSRTGGNEAFF; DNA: TGTGCCAGCAGTTCCAGGACAGGCGGGAATGAAGCTTTCTTT
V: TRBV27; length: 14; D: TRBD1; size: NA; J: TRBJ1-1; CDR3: CASSLQGWDTEAFF; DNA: TGTGCCAGCAGCCTACAGGGGTGGGACACTGAAGCTTTCTTT
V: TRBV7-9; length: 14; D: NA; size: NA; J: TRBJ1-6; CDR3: CASSNKGYNSPLHF; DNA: TGTGCCAGCAGCAACAAGGGGTATAATTCACCCCTCCACTTT
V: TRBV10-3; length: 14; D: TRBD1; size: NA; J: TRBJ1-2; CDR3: CAISDTGGRDGYTF; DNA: TGTGCCATCAGTGACACAGGGGGAAGGGATGGCTACACCTTC
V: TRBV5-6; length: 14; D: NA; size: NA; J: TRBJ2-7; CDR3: CASSLAQGMYEQYF; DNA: TGTGCCAGCAGCTTGGCCCAGGGAATGTACGAGCAGTACTTC
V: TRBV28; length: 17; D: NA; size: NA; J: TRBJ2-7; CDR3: CASSSQEEKGPNWEQYF; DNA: TGTGCCAGCAGTTCCCAAGAAGAGAAAGGGCCAAATTGGGAGCAGTACTTC
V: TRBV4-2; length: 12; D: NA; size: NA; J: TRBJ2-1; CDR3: CASSREGTLQFF; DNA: TGTGCCAGCAGCCGAGAAGGGACTCTTCAGTTCTTC
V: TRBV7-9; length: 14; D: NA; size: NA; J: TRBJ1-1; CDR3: CASCFAEVGVEAFF; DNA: TGTGCCAGCTGCTTCGCGGAGGTGGGGGTTGAAGCTTTCTTT
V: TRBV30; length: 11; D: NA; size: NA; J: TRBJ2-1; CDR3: CAWSMGNEQFF; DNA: TGTGCCTGGAGTATGGGGAATGAGCAGTTCTTC
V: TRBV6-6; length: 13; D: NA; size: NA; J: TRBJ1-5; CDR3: CASKESRDQPQHF; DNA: TGTGCCAGCAAAGAGAGCAGGGATCAGCCCCAGCATTTT
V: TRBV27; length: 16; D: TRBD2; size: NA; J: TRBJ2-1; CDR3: CASSAIAGGPVNEQFF; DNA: TGTGCCAGCAGTGCAATAGCGGGGGGGCCGGTCAATGAGCAGTTCTTC
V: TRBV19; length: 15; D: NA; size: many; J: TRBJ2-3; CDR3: CASSIGIEFTDTQYF; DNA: TGTGCCAGTAGTATCGGGATCGAATTCACAGATACGCAGTATTTT
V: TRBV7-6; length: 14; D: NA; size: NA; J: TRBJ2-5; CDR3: CASSFGGSGETQYF; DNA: TGTGCCAGCAGCTTTGGTGGGAGTGGCGAGACCCAGTACTTC
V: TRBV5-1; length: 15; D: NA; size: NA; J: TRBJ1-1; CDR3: CASSLAVEAVTEAFF; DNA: TGCGCCAGCAGCTTGGCAGTAGAGGCAGTCACTGAAGCTTTCTTT
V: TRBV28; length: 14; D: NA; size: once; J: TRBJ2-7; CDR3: CASSFLRARHEQYF; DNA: TGTGCCAGCAGTTTCTTAAGGGCCCGTCACGAGCAGTACTTC
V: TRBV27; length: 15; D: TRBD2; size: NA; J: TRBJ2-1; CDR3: CASSPGVAGYNEQFF; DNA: TGTGCCAGCAGTCCCGGGGTAGCGGGGTACAATGAGCAGTTCTTC
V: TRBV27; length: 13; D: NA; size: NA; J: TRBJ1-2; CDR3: CASSFPGGYGYTF; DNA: TGTGCCAGCAGTTTTCCCGGTGGCTATGGCTACACCTTC
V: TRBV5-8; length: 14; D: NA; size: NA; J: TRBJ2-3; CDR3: CASSEDFGTDTQYF; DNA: TGTGCCAGCAGCGAGGACTTTGGCACAGATACGCAGTATTTT
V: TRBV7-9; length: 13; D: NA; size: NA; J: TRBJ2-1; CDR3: CASSSFERGEQFF; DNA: TGTGCCAGCAGCTCATTTGAGAGGGGTGAGCAGTTCTTC